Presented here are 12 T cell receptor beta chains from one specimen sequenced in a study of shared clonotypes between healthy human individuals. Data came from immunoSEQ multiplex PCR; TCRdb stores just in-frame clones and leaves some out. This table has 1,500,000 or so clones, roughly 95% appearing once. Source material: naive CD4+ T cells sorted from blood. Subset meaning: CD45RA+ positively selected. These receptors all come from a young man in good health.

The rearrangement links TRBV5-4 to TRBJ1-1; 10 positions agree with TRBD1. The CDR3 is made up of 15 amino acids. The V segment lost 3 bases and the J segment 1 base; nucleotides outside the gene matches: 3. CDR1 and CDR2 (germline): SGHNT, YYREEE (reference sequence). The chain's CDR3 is CASSSRTGGNTEAFF. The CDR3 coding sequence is TGTGCCAGCAGCTCCAGGACAGGGGGGAACACTGAAGCTTTCTTT.

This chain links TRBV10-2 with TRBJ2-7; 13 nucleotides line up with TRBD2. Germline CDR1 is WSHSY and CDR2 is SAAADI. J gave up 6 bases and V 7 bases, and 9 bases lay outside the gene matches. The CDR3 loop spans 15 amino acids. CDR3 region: CASTHPGTSGTEQYF. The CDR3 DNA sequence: TGCGCCAGCACCCACCCTGGGACTAGCGGGACCGAGCAGTACTTC.

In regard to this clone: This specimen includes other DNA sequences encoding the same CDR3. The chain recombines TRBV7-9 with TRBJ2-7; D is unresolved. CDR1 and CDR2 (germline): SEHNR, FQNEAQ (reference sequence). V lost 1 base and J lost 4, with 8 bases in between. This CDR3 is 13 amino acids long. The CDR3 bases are TGTGCCAGCAGCTTAGTCGTTGGTTACGAGCAGTACTTC. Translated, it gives CASSLVVGYEQYF.

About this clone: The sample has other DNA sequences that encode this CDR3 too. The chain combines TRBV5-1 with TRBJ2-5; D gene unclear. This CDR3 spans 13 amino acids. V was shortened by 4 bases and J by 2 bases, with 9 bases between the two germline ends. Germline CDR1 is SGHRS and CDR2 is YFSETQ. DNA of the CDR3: TGCGCCAGCAGCCTGGTAGGGCAAGAGACCCAGTACTTC. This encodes CASSLVGQETQYF.

CDR3 residues: CSAGGTGVEKLFF. In nucleotides, the CDR3 is TGCAGCGCCGGTGGGACAGGGGTTGAAAAACTGTTTTTT. The chain employs TRBV29-1 and TRBJ1-4, with 10 bases aligning to TRBD1. Unmatched junction bases numbered 6, after V lost 7 bases and J lost 7 bases. The CDR3 consists of 13 residues. Germline-derived CDR1 and CDR2 are SQVTM and ANQGSEA.

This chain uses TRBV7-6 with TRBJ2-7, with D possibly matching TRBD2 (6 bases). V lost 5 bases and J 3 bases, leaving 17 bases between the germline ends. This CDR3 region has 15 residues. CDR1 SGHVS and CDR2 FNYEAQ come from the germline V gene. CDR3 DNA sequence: TGTGCCAGCAGCATAAAAGTTGGGGGGTACTACGAGCAGTACTTC. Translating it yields CASSIKVGGYYEQYF.

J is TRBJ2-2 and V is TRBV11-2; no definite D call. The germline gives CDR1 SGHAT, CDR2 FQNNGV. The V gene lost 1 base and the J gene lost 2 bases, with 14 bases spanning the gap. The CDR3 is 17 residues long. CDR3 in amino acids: CASSLVWQRLNTGELFF. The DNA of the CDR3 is TGTGCCAGCAGCTTAGTCTGGCAGAGACTTAACACCGGGGAGCTGTTTTTT.

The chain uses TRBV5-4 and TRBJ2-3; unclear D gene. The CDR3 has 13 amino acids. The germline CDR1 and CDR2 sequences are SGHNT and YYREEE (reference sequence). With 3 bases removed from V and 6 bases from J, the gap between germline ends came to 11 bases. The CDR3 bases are TGTGCCAGCAGCTCGGGCTCGGTTGATACGCAGTATTTT. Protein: CASSSGSVDTQYF.

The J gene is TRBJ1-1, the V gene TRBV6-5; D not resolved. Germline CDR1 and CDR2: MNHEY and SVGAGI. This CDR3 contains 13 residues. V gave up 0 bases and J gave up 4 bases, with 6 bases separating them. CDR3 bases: TGTGCCAGCAGTTACTCGATTGGCACTGAAGCTTTCTTT. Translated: CASSYSIGTEAFF.

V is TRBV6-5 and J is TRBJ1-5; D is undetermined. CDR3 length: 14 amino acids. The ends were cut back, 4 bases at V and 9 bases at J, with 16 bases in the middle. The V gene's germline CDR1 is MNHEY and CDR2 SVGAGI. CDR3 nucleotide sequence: TGTGCCAGCAGTTCGCGGCGGGAAGTCGGGCCCCAGCATTTT. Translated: CASSSRREVGPQHF.

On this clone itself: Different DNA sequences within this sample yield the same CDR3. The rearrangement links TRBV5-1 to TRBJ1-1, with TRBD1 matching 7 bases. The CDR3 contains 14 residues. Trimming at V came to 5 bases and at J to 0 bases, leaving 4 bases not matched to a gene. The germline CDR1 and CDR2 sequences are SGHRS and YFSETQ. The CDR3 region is CASSPGTVNTEAFF. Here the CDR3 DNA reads TGCGCCAGCAGTCCAGGGACAGTGAACACTGAAGCTTTCTTT.

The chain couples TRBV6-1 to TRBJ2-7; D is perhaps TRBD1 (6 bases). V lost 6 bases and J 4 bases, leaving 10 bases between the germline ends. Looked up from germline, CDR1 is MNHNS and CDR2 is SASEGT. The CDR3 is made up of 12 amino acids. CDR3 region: CASSVDSYEQYF. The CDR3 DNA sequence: TGTGCCAGCAGCGTGGACAGTTACGAGCAGTACTTC.